This T cell receptor (beta chain) was recorded in a study of Ad26.COV2.S vaccination and SARS-CoV-2 variants. Background on the study: Into the muscle, Ad26.COV2.S was dosed once or twice, 56 days apart.

Germline assignment: CDR1 SGDLS and CDR2 YYNGEE. With 4 bases clipped from V and 4 bases from J, the junction kept 12 bases outside the gene matches. This CDR3 comprises 16 residues. Treatment: about 20 received Ad26.COV2.S at low or high dose, single or two shots; roughly five received placebo; per-sample allocation not given. The samples date from day 63 after the first vaccine or placebo injection. Whoever gave the sample was an adult aged 18-55 years in Boston. The administered vaccine (an Ad26 vector) expressed Wuhan-strain SARS-CoV-2 spike. Produced via immunoSEQ multiplex PCR; TCRdb's table is partial and in-frame only. The data show about 350,000 clones, with 75% to 90% seen just once and about 4.6% held by the top ten. To note about this clone: What it binds is not known.

Overall study findings and caveats: Reportedly, spike-specific CD8+ and CD4+ T cell responses achieved substantial breadth once vaccination had taken place.

This receptor was identified in a person aged 18-65 years who received the Ad26.COV2.S COVID-19 vaccine or a placebo. The gene calls are TRBV9 and TRBJ1-1; 8 nucleotides align to TRBD1. This specimen was peripheral blood, taken in a trial of Ad26.COV2.S vaccine versus placebo. CDR3: CASSPRAGGEGTEAFF. For the CDR3, the DNA is TGTGCCAGCAGCCCCCGAGCAGGGGGCGAAGGCACTGAAGCTTTCTTT.